The 25 T cell receptor beta chains in this list originate from one sample, sequenced in a study of T cell clonality in common variable immunodeficiency. The data were produced by immunoSEQ multiplex PCR, yet TCRdb's version contains in-frame clones alone and is incomplete. Sampling found under 30,000 clones, none seen once. Material for sequencing was peripheral blood mononuclear cells. The receptors originated from a person between 18 and 75 years old in good health.

This clone was picked up many times. The sequenced fragment ends 3 residues before the CDR3 boundary, so the rest is inferred from the germline J gene. This chain connects TRBV20-1 to TRBJ2-1; D is unresolved. Per germline, CDR1 DFQATT and CDR2 SNEGSKA (reference sequence). V was pared by 7 bases and J by 7 bases, with 14 bases between. The CDR3 sequence is 12 residues long. The CDR3 here is CSVPSNQNEQFF. The sequenced part of the CDR3 DNA is TGCAGTGTTCCAAGTAATCAGAATGAG.

This clone has a count of ten or more. CDR3 residues: CSAPTGNSYEQYF. The covered CDR3 bases are TGCAGTGCTCCGACAGGAAACTCCTACGAG. The chain couples TRBV20-1 to TRBJ2-7; the D gene is possibly TRBD1 (6 bases). The read gets to within 3 residues of the CDR3 end, and the germline J gene fills in the rest. Germline lookup yields CDR1 DFQATT and CDR2 SNEGSKA (reference sequence). Trimming removed 5 bases from V and 0 bases from J, with 11 bases in between. The CDR3 is 13 amino acids.

This clone was observed a handful of times. The read ends 3 residues before the CDR3 terminus; that terminus is restored from the germline J gene. This chain connects TRBV7-6 to TRBJ2-5, with TRBD2 as a possible D gene (7 bases). This CDR3 contains 15 residues. CDR1 and CDR2 from the germline V gene are SGHVS and FNYEAQ. The DNA read from the CDR3 is TGTGCCAGCAGCTTATGGGGGGGCCCCACAGATACC. Amino acid sequence: CASSLWGGPTDT. The CDR3, in full, reads CASSLWGGPTDTQYF.

CDR3 amino acids: CASSRQGSAFF. The part of the CDR3 DNA that was read is TGCGCCAGCAGTCGACAGGGGTCA. V and J are TRBV10-2 and TRBJ1-1; 8 bases agree with TRBD1. Sequencing ends 3 residues short of the CDR3 end; the germline J gene provides the rest. CDR1 and CDR2 (germline): WSHSY, SAAADI. The CDR3 runs to 11 residues.

Many counts were recorded for this clone. The covered CDR3 bases are TGTGCCAGCAGCACACCGGGACATCTCTATGGC. Translated: CASSTPGHLYG. The entire CDR3 reads CASSTPGHLYGYTF. The chain is built from TRBV7-3 and TRBJ1-2, with a tentative D call TRBD1 (6 bases). The CDR3 end falls 3 residues outside the read, so it is completed with the germline J gene. Germline lookup yields CDR1 SGHTA and CDR2 FQGTGA. The CDR3 covers 14 residues. Deletions cut 5 bases from V and 4 bases from J, with 14 bases between.

This clone was counted at least ten times. The CDR3 end is not reached by the read, which stops 3 residues before it; the germline J gene fills it in. V gene TRBV29-1 combines with J gene TRBJ2-5; 8 bases align to TRBD1. The germline V gene has CDR1 SQVTM and CDR2 ANQGSEA. The CDR3 is 14 residues long. The ends lost 6 bases at V and 4 bases at J; junction bases unmatched: 10. CDR3 loop: CSVNPAGQGETQYF. The CDR3 DNA, read in part, is TGCAGCGTCAACCCCGCTGGACAGGGAGAGACC.

This clone turned up a few times. The CDR3 end lies 3 residues beyond the end of the read and is filled in from the germline J gene. V is TRBV18 and J is TRBJ1-2; D perhaps matches TRBD1 (5 bases). V was clipped by 2 bases and J by 3 bases, with 13 bases between them. Germline CDR1 reads KGHSH; CDR2 reads LQKENI. The CDR3 is 15 residues long. CDR3 protein: CASSPGVGGDYGYTF. The DNA read from the CDR3 is TGTGCCAGCTCACCAGGAGTCGGGGGAGACTATGGC.

This clone has ten or more counts. The read is 3 residues too short to cover the CDR3 end, so that end is filled in from the germline J gene. The rearrangement links TRBV7-6 to TRBJ2-1, with a possible D match to TRBD1 (5 bases). CDR3 length: 13 amino acids. The V gene lost 3 bases and the J gene lost 8 bases, with 11 bases spanning the gap. In germline, CDR1 is SGHVS, CDR2 FNYEAQ. CDR3 sequence: CASSFAGPDEQFF. The CDR3 bases that were read are TGTGCCAGCAGCTTCGCAGGGCCGGATGAG.

There are many counts of this clone. The read ends 3 residues early relative to the CDR3; the germline J gene fills the gap. This chain uses TRBV7-3 with TRBJ1-1; D is possibly TRBD1 (5 bases). The CDR3 loop spans 13 amino acids. The germline V gene has CDR1 SGHTA and CDR2 FQGTGA. V lost 4 bases and J 3 bases, leaving 9 bases between the germline ends. The sequenced part of the CDR3 DNA is TGTGCCAGCAGCTCCCAGGGTTACACTGAA. As protein: CASSSQGYTE. The full CDR3 protein reads CASSSQGYTEAFF.

As concerns this clone: The CDR3 is cut off 3 residues early in the read; its end comes from the germline J gene. This rearrangement joins TRBV19 to TRBJ2-3; possibly TRBD2 for D (7 bases). Trimming took 5 bases from V and 5 from J, leaving 14 bases between them. CDR3 length equals 14 residues. CDR1 and CDR2 from the germline V gene are LNHDA and SQIVND (reference sequence). Partial CDR3 DNA: TGTGCCAGTAGTGTATTGGGGGGGCAAGATACG. It translates to CASSVLGGQDT. In full, the CDR3 is CASSVLGGQDTQYF.

At least ten counts were recorded for this clone. The read finishes 3 residues shy of the CDR3 end, and the germline J gene is used to complete it. This chain uses TRBV20-1 with TRBJ1-5; TRBD1 agrees at 7 bases. This CDR3 contains 12 residues. The V and J ends lost 2 bases and 7 bases, in that order; junction bases with no gene match: 2. Germline V CDR1 and CDR2: DFQATT, SNEGSKA (reference sequence). The part of the CDR3 DNA that was read is TGCAGTGCTAGAAGACAGGGCCAGCCC. Translating gives CSARRQGQP. The CDR3 reads in full as CSARRQGQPQHF.

This clone was seen ten or more times. With the read ending 3 residues before the CDR3 end, the germline J gene is used to fill in that end. The J gene is TRBJ2-4, the V gene TRBV12-3 or TRBV12-4; 7 bases are a match to TRBD2. CDR3 length equals 11 residues. The covered CDR3 bases are TGTGCCAGCAGTTACGGGACTACT. It translates to CASSYGTT. From start to end, the CDR3 is CASSYGTTQYF.

This clone occurred many times. The read ends 3 residues before the CDR3 terminus; that terminus is restored from the germline J gene. The rearrangement uses TRBV7-2 and TRBJ1-5; a weak D match, TRBD1 (5 bases). Looked up from germline, CDR1 is SGHTA and CDR2 is FQGNSA. V was clipped by 3 bases and J by 4 bases, with 10 bases between them. This CDR3 has 14 amino acids. The CDR3 reads CASSFLGANQPQHF. CDR3 DNA, as far as it was read: TGTGCCAGCAGCTTCTTAGGGGCAAATCAGCCC.

This clone appeared many times. The read stops 3 residues short of the end of the CDR3; the missing end is completed from the germline J gene. The V gene is TRBV20-1, the J gene TRBJ1-5; tentatively, D is TRBD1 (5 bases). This CDR3 spans 15 amino acids. Germline CDR1 is DFQATT and CDR2 is SNEGSKA (reference sequence). The CDR3 sequence: CSALTLRGGYSPQHF. The CDR3 bases that were read are TGCAGTGCCCTCACCTTGCGGGGCGGCTATTCACCC.

This clone was observed many times. The observed sequence ends 3 residues before the CDR3 terminus, with the missing tail filled in from the germline J gene. This chain connects TRBV20-1 to TRBJ2-3; D is possibly TRBD1 (5 bases). This CDR3 is 15 amino acids long. Per germline, CDR1 DFQATT and CDR2 SNEGSKA (reference sequence). Trimming took 6 bases from V and 3 from J, leaving 19 bases between them. Here the CDR3 reads CSAQAPAGNTDTQYF. The part of the CDR3 DNA that was read is TGCAGTGCCCAAGCCCCAGCAGGGAATACAGATACG.

This clone was counted at least ten times. The read ends 3 residues before the CDR3 terminus; that terminus is restored from the germline J gene. The V gene is TRBV5-6, the J gene TRBJ2-7, with unresolved D. Germline CDR1 and CDR2: SGHDT and YYEEEE. V was cut by 4 bases and J by 4 bases, with 6 bases left in between. CDR3 length equals 11 residues. The part of the CDR3 DNA that was read is TGTGCCAGCAGCGGCCCTTACGAG. Protein: CASSGPYE. The full CDR3 is CASSGPYEQYF.

This clone appeared many times. The missing CDR3 end, 3 residues past where the read stops, is filled in from the germline J gene. The chain uses TRBV5-1 and TRBJ2-1; 7 nucleotides line up with TRBD2. Unmatched junction bases numbered 3, after V lost 4 bases and J lost 2 bases. The germline V gene encodes CDR1 SGHRS and CDR2 YFSETQ. This CDR3 spans 14 amino acids. The part of the CDR3 DNA that was read is TGCGCCAGCAGCGGGGGGGAAACCTACAATGAG. Translating gives CASSGGETYNE. The whole CDR3 sequence is CASSGGETYNEQFF.

This clone was picked up many times. The read terminates 3 residues before the CDR3 end, so the remaining end is supplied by the germline J gene. The genes are TRBV5-1 and TRBJ2-1; tentatively, D is TRBD1 (6 bases). Germline CDR1 and CDR2: SGHRS and YFSETQ. The CDR3 is 15 residues long. The V gene lost 4 bases and the J gene lost 6 bases, with 17 bases spanning the gap. CDR3 loop: CASSGGQYSGNEQFF. The covered CDR3 bases are TGCGCCAGCAGCGGCGGACAGTATTCCGGCAATGAG.

This clone was detected many times. With the read ending 3 residues before the CDR3 end, the germline J gene is used to fill in that end. The rearrangement links TRBV9 to TRBJ1-3, with TRBD1 as a possible D gene (5 bases). CDR3 length: 15 residues. The germline CDR1 and CDR2 sequences are SGDLS and YYNGEE. Trimming stripped 0 bases from V and 3 bases from J, with 10 bases between. The CDR3 spells CASSVAGNSGNTIYF. The CDR3 DNA, read in part, is TGTGCCAGCAGCGTAGCAGGGAATAGTGGAAACACC.

This clone has at least ten counts. Read data end 3 residues before the CDR3 end; the end is taken from the germline J gene. The chain employs TRBV2 and TRBJ1-4; D gene uncertain. The CDR3 spans 15 residues. Germline V CDR1 and CDR2: SNHLY, FYNNEI. V dropped 8 bases and J dropped 0 bases, with 13 bases sitting between them. The part of the CDR3 DNA that was read is TGTGCCAGCGCCGGGTTCCTTTCAACTAATGAAAAA. Amino acid sequence: CASAGFLSTNEK. The full CDR3 protein is CASAGFLSTNEKLFF.

At least ten counts were recorded for this clone. The read halts 3 residues ahead of the CDR3 end, with the missing end drawn from the germline J gene. V gene TRBV5-1 combines with J gene TRBJ1-1; 7 bases map to TRBD1. Germline V CDR1 and CDR2: SGHRS, YFSETQ. V shed 0 bases, J shed 5 bases, and the junction held 1 base outside the gene matches. This CDR3 region has 13 residues. The part of the CDR3 DNA that was read is TGCGCCAGCAGCTTGGGGACAGGTACTGAA. It translates to CASSLGTGTE. The entire CDR3 protein is CASSLGTGTEAFF.

The table lists this clone with many counts. The read comes to an end 3 residues before the CDR3 does, leaving the germline J gene to fill in the end. The chain recombines TRBV11-2 with TRBJ2-1; 11 positions match TRBD2. The CDR3 totals 15 residues. Looked up from germline, CDR1 is SGHAT and CDR2 is FQNNGV. V was clipped by 5 bases and J by 7 bases; unmatched bases: 7. The CDR3 bases that were read are TGTGCCAGCAGCCCGCGGACTAGCGGGTGGAATGAG. This sequence encodes CASSPRTSGWNE. The complete CDR3 sequence is CASSPRTSGWNEQFF.

This clone was seen repeatedly, ten times or more. The read terminates 3 residues ahead of where the CDR3 ends, so the germline J gene completes it. V gene TRBV20-1 combines with J gene TRBJ2-5, with unresolved D. Trimming removed 2 bases at V and 5 bases at J, with 21 bases between. The CDR3 is 16 amino acids. CDR1 is DFQATT and CDR2 is SNEGSKA in the germline V gene (reference sequence). CDR3 region: CSARPSWAPPEETQYF. The CDR3 bases that were read are TGCAGTGCTAGACCGTCCTGGGCCCCTCCGGAGGAGACC.

On this clone: The read comes to an end 3 residues before the CDR3 does, leaving the germline J gene to fill in the end. V usage is TRBV7-9 and J usage is TRBJ2-5, with TRBD1 as a possible D gene (5 bases). Germline CDR1 is SEHNR and CDR2 is FQNEAQ (reference sequence). The V and J ends lost 4 bases and 3 bases respectively, with 12 bases between them. The CDR3 runs 14 residues. The CDR3 sequence: CASSSLGLEETQYF. The CDR3 DNA, read in part, is TGTGCCAGCAGCTCCCTGGGGCTGGAAGAGACC.

A note on this clone: The CDR3 end is not reached by the read, which stops 3 residues before it; the germline J gene fills it in. The genes are TRBV19 and TRBJ1-5; D is possibly TRBD1 (6 bases). V was clipped by 1 base and J by 6 bases, with 10 bases between them. This CDR3 region has 14 residues. CDR1 LNHDA and CDR2 SQIVND come from the germline V gene (reference sequence). The CDR3 region is CASSIGGGSQPQHF. Partial CDR3 DNA: TGTGCCAGTAGTATAGGGGGGGGCTCTCAGCCC.